This entry lists 15 T cell receptor beta chains sequenced from one sample in a study of regulatory T cells in long-lasting Graves disease listed by TCRdb under 2021. The sample's time point, from its label and the paper: newly diagnosed GD, antithyroid drugs for less than 3 months. For both TCR sequencing and RNA sequencing, RNA was extracted from PBMCs in TRIzol. Library creation used multiplex PCR. For sequencing, an Illumina HiSeq 4000 was employed. iRepertoire HTBI primers and Arm-PCR amplification of CDR3 regions were used to construct TCR beta libraries. TCRdb cleaned the public reads at Q25 with fastp, built clones with MiXCR and kept in-frame beta chains. Duplicate CDR3 protein sequences are folded into a single record with the most common DNA and genes. The sample records about 360,000 distinct CDR3 sequences, 15% to 20% of which are singletons. 20% to 25% of the sample goes to the ten largest clones.

These data also featured in a second study, about T cells in Graves' hyperthyroidism and ophthalmopathy.

The sequenced sample was peripheral blood mononuclear cells (PBMCs), obtained at new diagnosis, from a patient treated with antithyroid drugs. All receptors derive from a woman aged 18 to 35 with Graves disease. Donor details come from another sample of the same person, matched by shared clones.

This clonotype was detected many times. V and J are TRBV27 and TRBJ2-1; possible D gene TRBD1, 6 bases. The CDR3 has 17 residues. V lost 3 bases to trimming and J lost 5 bases, with 20 bases between them. Germline-derived CDR1 and CDR2 are MNHEY and SMNVEV (reference sequence). CDR3 residues: CASSLGAGQGGNNEQFF. The CDR3 DNA is TGTGCCAGCAGTTTGGGGGCAGGGCAGGGTGGTAACAATGAGCAGTTCTTC.

This clonotype was counted at least ten times. The chain joins TRBV2 to TRBJ2-7, with D possibly TRBD1 on 5 matching bases. V was cut by 4 bases and J by 3 bases, with 16 bases left in between. This CDR3 is 15 amino acids long. The germline V gene encodes CDR1 SNHLY and CDR2 FYNNEI. CDR3 DNA: TGTGCCAGCAGTGTAAGATTTGGACACCTCTACGAGCAGTACTTC. This codes for CASSVRFGHLYEQYF.

This clonotype was detected ten times or more. The gene calls are TRBV27 and TRBJ2-2, with TRBD1 matching over 9 bases. Germline V gene lookup returns CDR1 MNHEY and CDR2 SMNVEV (reference sequence). This CDR3 has 15 residues. V lost 6 bases to trimming and J lost 8 bases; unmatched junction nucleotides: 10. The DNA of the CDR3 is TGTGCCAGCAGCTCAGCCGGGACAGGGCTTGGGGAGCTGTTTTTT. It codes for CASSSAGTGLGELFF.

The V call is TRBV6-9, the J call TRBJ1-6, with no clear D. CDR1 MNHGY and CDR2 SVAAGI come from the germline V gene. The CDR3 length is 15 residues. V lost 3 bases, J lost 7 bases, and 13 bases lay in between. Here the CDR3 reads CASSYDGKGNSPLHF. The CDR3 DNA sequence: TGTGCCAGCAGTTACGATGGGAAGGGAAATTCACCCCTCCACTTT.

Comments on this clonotype: A much bigger clone sits one base away, suggesting this may be a read error. V is TRBV15 and J is TRBJ2-1, with TRBD2 matching 8 bases. V lost 3 bases, J lost 9 bases, and 10 bases stayed unmatched. This CDR3 spans 15 amino acids. In germline, CDR1 is LNHNV, CDR2 YYDKDF (reference sequence). In nucleotides, the CDR3 is TGTGCCACCAGCAGTGAGCGGGGGTTGGGGAGTGAGCAGTTCTTC. Its protein product is CATSSERGLGSEQFF.

This clonotype was recorded many times. In nucleotides, the CDR3 is TGTGCCAGCTCACCCCCGGGACTAGCGGCCTACGAGCAGTACTTC. It yields the protein CASSPPGLAAYEQYF. The chain combines TRBV18 with TRBJ2-7; 11 bases map to TRBD2. With 3 bases clipped from V and 2 bases from J, the junction kept 3 bases outside the gene matches. Germline CDR1 and CDR2: KGHSH and LQKENI. CDR3 length equals 15 residues.

This clonotype was detected a few times. This rearrangement joins TRBV18 to TRBJ2-1; D possibly corresponds to TRBD2 (5 bases). Germline loops: CDR1 KGHSH, CDR2 LQKENI. V was clipped by 2 bases and J by 6 bases, with 11 bases between them. The CDR3 covers 14 residues. This CDR3 reads CASSPRELSNEQFF. The CDR3 nucleotides read TGTGCCAGCTCACCAAGGGAGCTTTCCAATGAGCAGTTCTTC.

This clonotype occurred many times. V is TRBV5-1 and J is TRBJ2-7; possibly TRBD1 for D (6 bases). V dropped 0 bases and J dropped 3 bases, with 13 bases sitting between them. The CDR3 is 15 residues long. Germline V gene lookup returns CDR1 SGHRS and CDR2 YFSETQ. CDR3 residues: CASSLGQGRSYEQYF. The CDR3 region has the DNA TGCGCCAGCAGCTTGGGGCAGGGGCGAAGCTACGAGCAGTACTTC. Using reference TRBV5-1 and TRBJ2-7 for the parts outside the CDR3, the full variable domain is KAGVTQTPRYLIKTRGQQVTLSCSPISGHRSVSWYQQTPGQGLQFLFEYFSETQRNKGNFPGRFSGRQFSNSRSEMNVSTLELGDSALYLCASSLGQGRSYEQYFGPGTRLTVT.

This clonotype was detected once. The chain recombines TRBV15 with TRBJ1-5; unclear D gene. V lost 5 bases and J 2 bases, leaving 10 bases between the germline ends. The CDR3 totals 14 residues. The germline V gene has CDR1 LNHNV and CDR2 YYDKDF (reference sequence). The CDR3 is CATSPPSGNQPQHF. Written as DNA, the CDR3 is TGTGCCACCAGCCCGCCTTCGGGCAATCAGCCCCAGCATTTT.

This clonotype was counted between two and nine times. The J gene is TRBJ2-7, the V gene TRBV6-1; TRBD1 aligns across 8 bases. This CDR3 is 15 amino acids long. V was clipped by 5 bases and J by 2 bases; unmatched bases: 8. Germline V lookup: CDR1 MNHNS, CDR2 SASEGT. The CDR3: CASSHAQGGPYEQYF. In nucleotides, the CDR3 is TGTGCCAGCAGTCACGCACAGGGGGGACCCTACGAGCAGTACTTC.

The J gene is TRBJ1-1, the V gene TRBV18; TRBD1 matches at 9 bases. The germline CDR1 and CDR2 sequences are KGHSH and LQKENI. The CDR3 is made up of 15 amino acids. The J segment lost 10 bases and the V segment lost 6 bases, leaving 15 bases of the junction unmatched. CDR3 region: CASSSGQGLDRGAFF. CDR3 DNA sequence: TGTGCCAGCTCCTCGGGACAGGGTCTAGACCGAGGAGCTTTCTTT.

In the case of this clonotype: This may be a read error: a much more frequent sequence differs by one nucleotide. This chain joins TRBV6-1 and TRBJ2-1, with 7 bases that match TRBD1. Germline CDR1 and CDR2: MNHNS and SASEGT. J was trimmed by 0 bases and V by 7 bases; bases with no gene match: 3. This CDR3 comprises 14 residues. This CDR3 is CASTRQGSYNEQFF. In DNA form, the CDR3 reads TGTGCCAGCACCCGACAGGGCTCCTACAATGAGCAGTTCTTC.

This clonotype was detected ten times or more. This sequence joins TRBV3-1 and TRBJ2-3; D perhaps matches TRBD2 (5 bases). CDR3 length: 18 residues. V was pared by 1 base and J by 0 bases, with 17 bases between. CDR1 LGHDT and CDR2 YNNKEL come from the germline V gene (reference sequence). CDR3 nucleotides: TGTGCCAGCAGCCAAGTGTTGGGGAGAACGACTAGCACAGATACGCAGTATTTT. Protein: CASSQVLGRTTSTDTQYF.

This rearrangement joins TRBV6-1 to TRBJ2-2, with no clear D. This CDR3 is 15 amino acids long. The germline V and J ends were trimmed by 5 bases and 3 bases, with 13 bases remaining between them. The germline CDR1 and CDR2 sequences are MNHNS and SASEGT. The CDR3: CASSPEPLHTGELFF. The CDR3 DNA reads TGTGCCAGCAGTCCAGAGCCCCTTCACACCGGGGAGCTGTTTTTT.

Ten or more counts support this clonotype. This chain joins TRBV28 and TRBJ1-2; D is uncertain. V lost 3 bases and J 4 bases, leaving 15 bases between the germline ends. Germline assignment: CDR1 MDHEN and CDR2 SYDVKM. There are 15 residues in the CDR3. DNA for the CDR3: TGTGCCAGCAGTTTGGTGGAGGGTTGGGGCTATGGCTACACCTTC. Amino acid sequence: CASSLVEGWGYGYTF.